The 22 T cell receptor beta chains given below trace back to one sample, sequenced in a study of a mutant IDH1 vaccine in newly diagnosed glioma. Some clones are missing from TCRdb's copy, which holds only in-frame ones; the method was immunoSEQ multiplex PCR. The table records over 45,000 clones, 92% of them present only once. Their antigen targets remain unknown. The sample's time point: week 35, safety follow-up. What each vaccine dose contained was 300 ug of mutant IDH1 20-mer peptide, accompanied by topical imiquimod. Specimen: PBMCs, collected from a glioma patient whose treatment included an IDH1 peptide vaccine. These TCRs come from a man aged 50 to 60 with glioma.

The V and J genes are TRBV7-9 and TRBJ2-6, with D possibly TRBD2 on 5 matching bases. The V and J ends lost 5 bases and 4 bases respectively, with 24 bases between them. In germline, CDR1 is SEHNR, CDR2 FQNEAQ (reference sequence). The CDR3 spans 19 residues. CDR3 coding DNA: TGTGCCAGCAGCCGCCGAGCCGGACGGGGAAAGCCCGGGGCCAACGTCCTGACTTTC. Residues: CASSRRAGRGKPGANVLTF.

This clone turned up a few times. This chain uses TRBV18 with TRBJ2-7; 8 nucleotides line up with TRBD1. Germline V gene sequence: CDR1 KGHSH, CDR2 LQKENI. CDR3 length: 16 amino acids. V lost 0 bases and J lost 4; bases outside the gene matches: 8. The CDR3 sequence is CASSPPGTGILYEQYF. Here the CDR3 DNA reads TGTGCCAGCTCACCACCCGGGACAGGCATCCTGTACGAGCAGTACTTC.

The chain employs TRBV7-9 and TRBJ1-3; D is perhaps TRBD1 (6 bases). CDR3 size: 16 residues. The V gene's germline CDR1 is SEHNR and CDR2 FQNEAQ (reference sequence). Trimming cost V 4 bases and J 2 bases, with 15 bases left between them. The CDR3 here is CASSSWGQKAGNTIYF. CDR3 bases: TGTGCCAGCAGCTCTTGGGGGCAGAAGGCTGGAAACACCATATATTTT.

The chain uses TRBV28 and TRBJ2-3; a possible D gene is TRBD1 (6 bases). The CDR3 contains 14 residues. CDR1 and CDR2 (germline): MDHEN, SYDVKM. The germline V and J ends were trimmed by 6 bases and 0 bases, with 10 bases remaining between them. In nucleotides, the CDR3 is TGTGCCAGCAGCAAGGACAGTAGCACAGATACGCAGTATTTT. Amino acid sequence: CASSKDSSTDTQYF.

The chain employs TRBV27 and TRBJ2-7; 7 bases map to TRBD1. V lost 0 bases and J lost 1; bases outside the gene matches: 3. The CDR3 runs to 15 residues. Germline V gives CDR1 MNHEY, CDR2 SMNVEV (reference sequence). The CDR3 bases are TGTGCCAGCAGTTTATCGGGGACAGTTTCCTACGAGCAGTACTTC. Translating it yields CASSLSGTVSYEQYF.

This clone was observed once. CDR3 region: CASSPTVGRNTGELFF. CDR3 DNA: TGTGCCAGCAGCCCCACCGTCGGTCGGAACACCGGGGAGCTGTTTTTT. The gene calls are TRBV7-6 and TRBJ2-2; no clear D. The CDR3 contains 16 residues. Germline loops: CDR1 SGHVS, CDR2 FNYEAQ. The V gene lost 5 bases and the J gene lost 1 base, with 14 bases spanning the gap.

CDR3 residues: CASSQEGGDGSNQPQHF. The CDR3 nucleotides read TGCGCCAGCAGCCAAGAAGGCGGGGACGGGAGCAATCAGCCCCAGCATTTT. The chain has TRBV4-1 and TRBJ1-5, with a weak D call TRBD1 (5 bases). Trimming removed 0 bases from V and 1 base from J, with 13 bases in between. Germline V lookup: CDR1 MGHRA, CDR2 YSYEKL. The CDR3 is made up of 17 amino acids.

This rearrangement joins TRBV29-1 to TRBJ2-5, with 7 bases aligning to TRBD2. The CDR3 consists of 16 residues. With 6 bases clipped from V and 5 bases from J, the junction kept 18 bases outside the gene matches. Per germline, CDR1 SQVTM and CDR2 ANQGSEA. Written as DNA, the CDR3 is TGCAGCGTCGGAACAAAACTAGCGACTCCGGGGGAGACCCAGTACTTC. Protein product: CSVGTKLATPGETQYF.

This chain connects TRBV12-5 to TRBJ2-3, with 11 bases aligning to TRBD2. J lost 5 bases, V lost 6 bases, and 10 bases had no gene match. The CDR3 contains 16 residues. The V gene's germline CDR1 is LGHNT and CDR2 FRNRAP. The CDR3 sequence is CASGLGVAGGGDTQYF. CDR3 sequence (DNA): TGTGCTAGTGGGCTCGGTGTAGCGGGAGGGGGAGATACGCAGTATTTT.

The rearrangement uses TRBV19 and TRBJ2-5; no reliable D call. The V end lost 4 bases, the J end lost 4 bases, and 16 bases lay between the germline ends. The CDR3 length is 15 residues. The germline gives CDR1 LNHDA, CDR2 SQIVND (reference sequence). This CDR3 reads CASSTSAYSVETQYF. CDR3 DNA: TGTGCCAGTAGTACCTCGGCCTACTCTGTAGAGACCCAGTACTTC.

The J gene is TRBJ2-1, the V gene TRBV18; 7 nucleotides align to TRBD1. This CDR3 is 16 amino acids long. V was pared by 0 bases and J by 1 base, with 3 bases of the junction left unmatched. Looked up from germline, CDR1 is KGHSH and CDR2 is LQKENI. CDR3 nucleotides: TGTGCCAGCTCACCACCCGGGACAGCATCCTACAATGAGCAGTTCTTC. Protein sequence: CASSPPGTASYNEQFF.

The V and J genes are TRBV19 and TRBJ1-1, with TRBD1 matching over 8 bases. CDR3 length: 12 amino acids. The J segment lost 6 bases and the V segment lost 6 bases, leaving 3 bases of the junction unmatched. The germline V gene encodes CDR1 LNHDA and CDR2 SQIVND (reference sequence). CDR3 amino acids: CASRQGAAEAFF. The CDR3 DNA reads as TGTGCCAGTAGGCAGGGGGCCGCTGAAGCTTTCTTT.

The V call is TRBV28, the J call TRBJ2-7; 7 nucleotides align to TRBD1. V lost 5 bases to trimming and J lost 3 bases; unmatched junction nucleotides: 7. This CDR3 contains 14 residues. Per the germline V gene, CDR1 is MDHEN and CDR2 is SYDVKM. CDR3 nucleotides: TGTGCCAGCAGTAGGCCCGGGACAGTCTACGAGCAGTACTTC. This gives the protein CASSRPGTVYEQYF.

The chain has TRBV28 and TRBJ1-3; D remains ambiguous. The CDR3 sequence is 14 residues long. CDR1 MDHEN and CDR2 SYDVKM come from the germline V gene. V was cut by 0 bases and J by 1 base, with 4 bases left in between. The CDR3: CASSLWTSGNTIYF. Here the CDR3 DNA reads TGTGCCAGCAGTTTATGGACATCTGGAAACACCATATATTTT.

This CDR3 is CASSLVVMNTEAFF. The CDR3 DNA follows: TGCGCCAGCAGCTTGGTGGTCATGAACACTGAAGCTTTCTTT. V and J are TRBV5-1 and TRBJ1-1; D not resolved. The CDR3 has 14 amino acids. The V end lost 0 bases, the J end lost 0 bases, and 6 bases lay between the germline ends. CDR1 is SGHRS and CDR2 is YFSETQ in the germline V gene.

The J gene is TRBJ2-2, the V gene TRBV14; no reliable D call. V was clipped by 1 base and J by 0 bases, with 3 bases between them. This CDR3 spans 14 amino acids. Germline lookup yields CDR1 SGHDN and CDR2 FVKESK. The CDR3 loop reads CASSQVSNTGELFF. The CDR3 region has the DNA TGTGCCAGCAGCCAAGTATCGAACACCGGGGAGCTGTTTTTT.

The V gene is TRBV11-2, the J gene TRBJ1-1; the D gene is possibly TRBD1 (5 bases). The germline gives CDR1 SGHAT, CDR2 FQNNGV. Trimming stripped 4 bases from V and 1 base from J, with 13 bases between. This CDR3 has 15 amino acids. The CDR3 region has the DNA TGTGCCAGCAGCTCGTGGGGACGGAAGAACACTGAAGCTTTCTTT. This sequence encodes CASSSWGRKNTEAFF.

This chain joins TRBV15 and TRBJ1-2; weak D call: TRBD1 (5 bases). From germline, CDR1 is LNHNV and CDR2 YYDKDF (reference sequence). The V and J ends lost 6 bases and 2 bases respectively, with 13 bases between them. The CDR3 covers 14 residues. CDR3 nucleotide sequence: TGTGCCACCAGTAAACACAAGGGGAACTATGGCTACACCTTC. Protein: CATSKHKGNYGYTF.

The chain joins TRBV28 to TRBJ2-5; 9 positions agree with TRBD2. The CDR3 loop spans 16 amino acids. Germline-derived CDR1 and CDR2 are MDHEN and SYDVKM. The ends lost 8 bases at V and 1 base at J; junction bases unmatched: 11. CDR3 nucleotides: TGTGCCAGCGCTCGGGGGCTAGCGGGGTTCCAAGAGACCCAGTACTTC. Amino acids: CASARGLAGFQETQYF.

This chain links TRBV7-2 with TRBJ2-5; D perhaps matches TRBD1 (5 bases). This CDR3 has 13 residues. Germline V lookup: CDR1 SGHTA, CDR2 FQGNSA. Deletions cut 3 bases from V and 4 bases from J, with 9 bases between. The chain's CDR3 is CASSFTQGETQYF. CDR3 coding DNA: TGTGCCAGCAGCTTCACCCAGGGAGAGACCCAGTACTTC.

The chain is built from TRBV5-4 and TRBJ2-1; 8 positions agree with TRBD2. The CDR3 length is 17 residues. The germline CDR1 and CDR2 sequences are SGHNT and YYREEE (reference sequence). After removal of 0 bases from V and 10 bases from J, the junction contained 15 bases not matched to a gene. CDR3 protein: CASSLGPPGTSNPEQFF. The CDR3 coding sequence is TGTGCCAGCAGCTTGGGGCCCCCGGGGACTAGTAACCCGGAGCAGTTCTTC.

This clone came up a few times. The rearrangement links TRBV4-1 to TRBJ1-1; perhaps TRBD1 as D (6 bases). The CDR3 is 16 residues long. Looked up from germline, CDR1 is MGHRA and CDR2 is YSYEKL. Between the trimmed V and J ends, which lost 3 bases and 1 base, there was a span of 15 bases. The CDR3, as DNA: TGCGCCAGCAGCCAGATACACAGGGAAGGGAACACTGAAGCTTTCTTT. Encoded protein: CASSQIHREGNTEAFF.